The 23 T cell receptor beta chains presented below share a single source sample, sequenced in a study of persistence of HIV-infected CD4 T cells (TCRdb year 2020). The immunoSEQ hsTCRB assay version 4, run in survey mode, was used to sequence TCRbeta repertoires from genomic DNA. TCRdb obtained this table from immuneACCESS and retained in-frame rearrangements with V and J assigned. These tables miss some clones; where compared with another copy, unresolved V genes account for less than half of the shortfall, and the remainder is unexplained. In this sample the table shows about 40,000 clones, more than 75% of which occur a single time. The ten largest account for 12% to 15% of the sample. The intended sense of this specimen's treatment or condition label: suppressive antiretroviral therapy. Cells were stimulated with a pool of overlapping HIV-1 Gag 15-mer peptides at 1 ug per peptide per mL. Memory populations depleted of antigen-responding cells were obtained by sorting nonresponding CD40L-negative CD69-negative CD45RO-high memory CD4+ T cells.

No cognate antigen is known for these TCRs. The material was CD4+ T cells sorted from PBMCs after roughly 17-hour stimulation, obtained from a patient who received antiretroviral therapy. The sample's cell subset or site label, in plain terms: CD40L-CD69- CD45RO-high memory CD4 T cells not responding to Gag peptides. The receptors were sampled from an adult man with HIV who was CMV-seropositive.

The rearrangement joins TRBV24-1 to TRBJ2-3; TRBD1 matches at 10 bases. V was clipped by 4 bases and J by 1 base; unmatched bases: 4. This CDR3 comprises 16 residues. Germline CDR1 reads KGHDR; CDR2 reads SFDVKD. As DNA, the CDR3 is TGTGCCACCAGTGAGGCCGGGACAGGGGGCACAGATACGCAGTATTTT. Its protein product is CATSEAGTGGTDTQYF.

For the CDR3, the DNA is TGTGCCAGTAGTAAGTACCGGCAGGAACTTAGCAATCAGCCCCAGCATTTT. This encodes CASSKYRQELSNQPQHF. The chain recombines TRBV19 with TRBJ1-5; D uncertain. CDR1 LNHDA and CDR2 SQIVND come from the germline V gene (reference sequence). V lost 4 bases and J lost 0, with 16 bases in between. CDR3 size: 17 residues.

The chain is built from TRBV30 and TRBJ2-5; D possibly uses TRBD1 or TRBD2 (6 bases each). The V end lost 2 bases, the J end lost 1 base, and 8 bases lay between the germline ends. The CDR3 runs to 13 residues. CDR1 and CDR2 from the germline V gene are GTSNPN and SVGIG (reference sequence). The CDR3 reads CAWSWGAQETQYF. DNA for the CDR3: TGTGCCTGGAGTTGGGGGGCCCAAGAGACCCAGTACTTC. The variable domain in full, with the rest retrieved from reference TRBV30 and TRBJ2-5, is SQTIHQWPATLVQPVGSPLSLECTVEGTSNPNLYWYRQAAGRGLQLLFYSVGIGQISSEVPQNLSASRPQDRQFILSSKKLLLSDSGFYLCAWSWGAQETQYFGPGTRLLVL.

The rearrangement links TRBV12-3 or TRBV12-4 to TRBJ1-2, with 7 bases identical to TRBD1. V dropped 7 bases and J dropped 8; count of bases not matched to a gene: 10. The CDR3 contains 13 residues. The CDR3 spells CASTRDRASGYTF. The CDR3 bases are TGTGCCAGCACTAGGGACAGAGCGAGCGGCTACACCTTC.

The genes are TRBV19 and TRBJ2-7, with a weak D call TRBD1 (6 bases). Germline CDR1 LNHDA, CDR2 SQIVND (reference sequence). The CDR3 totals 15 residues. Deletions cut 3 bases from V and 3 bases from J, with 15 bases between. The CDR3 DNA reads TGTGCCAGTAGTATCAGACAGGCGGAAGGCTACGAGCAGTACTTC. Residues: CASSIRQAEGYEQYF.

Only a few counts were recorded for this clone. The V gene is TRBV7-2, the J gene TRBJ1-6; D may be TRBD1 (6 bases). V gave up 8 bases and J gave up 7 bases, with 15 bases separating them. The germline V gene encodes CDR1 SGHTA and CDR2 FQGNSA. The CDR3 covers 14 residues. CDR3 amino acids: CASGGGSANSPLHF. The CDR3 DNA reads TGTGCCAGCGGGGGGGGCTCAGCAAATTCACCCCTCCACTTT.

This chain uses TRBV7-3 with TRBJ2-3, with D unresolved. Trimming took 4 bases from V and 5 from J, leaving 7 bases between them. CDR1 is SGHTA, CDR2 FQGTGA, per germline. This CDR3 has 12 amino acids. The CDR3 nucleotides read TGTGCCAGCAGCTCCCAGCGAGATACGCAGTATTTT. Amino acid sequence: CASSSQRDTQYF.

The gene calls are TRBV7-2 and TRBJ1-2, with TRBD1 matching 9 bases. Trimming at V came to 2 bases and at J to 3 bases, leaving 1 base not matched to a gene. Looked up from germline, CDR1 is SGHTA and CDR2 is FQGNSA. The CDR3 totals 14 residues. The CDR3 bases are TGTGCCAGCAGCTTAACAGGGGGCGACTATGGCTACACCTTC. It encodes CASSLTGGDYGYTF.

This chain uses TRBV7-2 with TRBJ2-3; TRBD2 matches at 9 bases. The germline gives CDR1 SGHTA, CDR2 FQGNSA. The CDR3 loop spans 17 amino acids. The trim removed 1 base at V and 4 bases at J, leaving 9 bases unmatched. The CDR3 DNA is TGTGCCAGCAGCTTAGTCGTCGCGGGAGGGCGTGCAGATACGCAGTATTTT. It codes for CASSLVVAGGRADTQYF.

The V and J genes are TRBV20-1 and TRBJ2-3, with D unclear. Germline V CDR1 and CDR2: DFQATT, SNEGSKA (reference sequence). The ends were cut back, 5 bases at V and 2 bases at J, with 5 bases in the middle. This CDR3 contains 11 residues. The CDR3 here is CSARITDTQYF. The CDR3 nucleotides read TGCAGTGCTCGAATCACAGATACGCAGTATTTT.

The V call is TRBV6-1, the J call TRBJ2-7, with TRBD1 identical over 7 bases. V gave up 6 bases and J gave up 0 bases; unmatched junction bases: 8. CDR3 length: 15 amino acids. The germline gives CDR1 MNHNS, CDR2 SASEGT. The CDR3 here is CASRLGGGHSYEQYF. CDR3 coding DNA: TGTGCCAGCAGGCTAGGGGGCGGCCACTCCTACGAGCAGTACTTC.

The chain has TRBV4-1 and TRBJ2-1; 10 nucleotides agree with TRBD2. This CDR3 contains 16 residues. V trimming: 3 bases; J trimming: 6 bases; junction bases outside the gene matches: 8. CDR1 and CDR2 from the germline V gene are MGHRA and YSYEKL. CDR3 sequence (DNA): TGCGCCAGCAGCCAGTCTAGCGGGGGTCTGGGCAATGAGCAGTTCTTC. Amino acids: CASSQSSGGLGNEQFF.

J is TRBJ2-7 and V is TRBV13; D is unresolved. The V gene's germline CDR1 is PRHDT and CDR2 FYEKMQ (reference sequence). Trimming left V 5 bases short and J 3 bases short, with 20 bases between. The CDR3 totals 16 residues. The CDR3 here is CASSRSRASRLYEQYF. The DNA for the CDR3 is TGTGCCAGCAGCCGTAGCAGAGCCAGCCGTCTCTACGAGCAGTACTTC. Looking up the rest from reference TRBV13 and TRBJ2-7 gives the full variable domain: AAGVIQSPRHLIKEKRETATLKCYPIPRHDTVYWYQQGPGQDPQFLISFYEKMQSDKGSIPDRFSAQQFSDYHSELNMSSLELGDSALYFCASSRSRASRLYEQYFGPGTRLTVT.

The V and J genes are TRBV10-3 and TRBJ1-1, with D perhaps TRBD1 (6 bases). This CDR3 is 17 amino acids long. V was trimmed by 2 bases and J by 3 bases, leaving 19 bases between them. CDR1 is ENHRY, CDR2 SYGVKD, per germline. The CDR3 DNA is TGTGCCATCAGTGAGCGGCGGGGACAAAAGAGGGACACTGAAGCTTTCTTT. Its protein is CAISERRGQKRDTEAFF.

V gene TRBV11-2 combines with J gene TRBJ1-6, with unresolved D. The V end lost 0 bases, the J end lost 3 bases, and 6 bases lay between the germline ends. This CDR3 region has 15 residues. Germline-derived CDR1 and CDR2 are SGHAT and FQNNGV. CDR3 residues: CASSLEKDYNSPLHF. The CDR3 nucleotides read TGTGCCAGCAGCTTAGAAAAGGACTATAATTCACCCCTCCACTTT.

The chain has TRBV6-5 and TRBJ1-2; D is ambiguous. Germline CDR1 MNHEY, CDR2 SVGAGI. This CDR3 is 13 amino acids long. Between the trimmed V and J ends, which lost 0 bases and 8 bases, there was a span of 10 bases. Written as DNA, the CDR3 is TGTGCCAGCAGTTACTCGAGAGATGTGGGCTACACCTTC. Its translation is CASSYSRDVGYTF.

This clone was seen a handful of times. The J gene is TRBJ1-1, the V gene TRBV27; 7 nucleotides line up with TRBD1. The ends lost 8 bases at V and 0 bases at J; junction bases unmatched: 6. The CDR3 has 14 amino acids. Germline V CDR1 and CDR2: MNHEY, SMNVEV (reference sequence). In DNA, the CDR3 is TGTGCCAGCGGTAACAGGGGCATGAACACTGAAGCTTTCTTT. This encodes CASGNRGMNTEAFF.

V usage is TRBV29-1 and J usage is TRBJ2-7, with 9 bases fitting TRBD1. Per the germline V gene, CDR1 is SQVTM and CDR2 is ANQGSEA. This CDR3 spans 12 amino acids. With V trimmed by 7 bases and J by 2 bases, 3 bases remained unmatched. The CDR3 reads CSARTGAYEQYF. CDR3 bases: TGCAGCGCTCGGACAGGGGCCTACGAGCAGTACTTC.

This clone appeared once. The J gene is TRBJ2-7, the V gene TRBV2; TRBD2 matches 14 bases. Germline assignment: CDR1 SNHLY and CDR2 FYNNEI. V dropped 6 bases and J dropped 0; count of bases not matched to a gene: 16. The CDR3 contains 20 residues. CDR3 sequence: CASSSSTGTSGGFSSYEQYF. CDR3 DNA sequence: TGTGCCAGCAGCTCATCAACCGGGACTAGCGGGGGATTTAGCTCCTACGAGCAGTACTTC.

The chain employs TRBV3-1 (or the pseudogene TRBV3-2) and TRBJ2-2; 7 bases agree with TRBD2. This CDR3 comprises 13 residues. Germline trimming cut 8 bases from V and 6 bases from J; bases unmatched to any gene: 6. Per germline, CDR1 LGHDT and CDR2 YNNKEL (reference sequence). The CDR3: CASGGRVAGELFF. CDR3 nucleotide sequence: TGTGCCAGCGGGGGGAGGGTAGCCGGGGAGCTGTTTTTT.

The chain joins TRBV29-1 to TRBJ1-2; no reliable D call. Germline assignment: CDR1 SQVTM and CDR2 ANQGSEA. This CDR3 is built from 15 residues. V lost 4 bases and J 0 bases, leaving 15 bases between the germline ends. In DNA form, the CDR3 reads TGCAGCGTTGTTGGCAGTTACATAGCTAACTATGGCTACACCTTC. Protein product: CSVVGSYIANYGYTF. Using reference TRBV29-1 and TRBJ1-2 for the parts outside the CDR3, the full variable domain is SAVISQKPSRDICQRGTSLTIQCQVDSQVTMMFWYRQQPGQSLTLIATANQGSEATYESGFVIDKFPISRPNLTFSTLTVSNMSPEDSSIYLCSVVGSYIANYGYTFGSGTRLTVV.

J is TRBJ1-1 and V is TRBV5-1; D is undetermined. The CDR3 loop spans 14 amino acids. V lost 2 bases and J 2 bases, leaving 10 bases between the germline ends. Germline V gene lookup returns CDR1 SGHRS and CDR2 YFSETQ. This CDR3 reads CASSLWQSNTEAFF. In nucleotides, the CDR3 is TGCGCCAGCAGCTTATGGCAGAGCAACACTGAAGCTTTCTTT.

This clone showed up just a few times. The chain employs TRBV27 and TRBJ2-7; 12 bases line up with TRBD2. Germline V gene lookup returns CDR1 MNHEY and CDR2 SMNVEV (reference sequence). V trimming: 2 bases; J trimming: 4 bases; junction bases outside the gene matches: 15. This CDR3 spans 19 amino acids. The CDR3 DNA reads as TGTGCCAGCAGTTTAAGATGGGGCACCGGGACTAGCGGGTCTTACGAGCAGTACTTC. This translates into CASSLRWGTGTSGSYEQYF.